The entry below gives a single T cell receptor (beta chain) sequence along with its context. Antigen unknown. This record belongs to a study of cytomegalovirus exposure and HLA in healthy donors. Overall study results and limits: The authors enumerated over 150 TCR beta chains as linked to cytomegalovirus.

Trimming took 5 bases from V and 2 from J, leaving 10 bases between them. The CDR3 has 14 residues. Germline values: CDR1 MNHEY, CDR2 SVGAGI. Sequencing used immunoSEQ multiplex PCR; TCRdb keeps in-frame clones, though not all of them. This table holds about 280,000 clones, roughly 90% found once. The chain is built from TRBV6-5 and TRBJ1-5; D not resolved. The receptor's source is a young woman in good health and CMV-seronegative. Material for sequencing was PBMCs. The CDR3 is CASSAYTGNQPQHF. CDR3 sequence (DNA): TGTGCCAGCAGTGCCTATACCGGCAATCAGCCCCAGCATTTT.